This entry describes one T cell receptor (beta chain). The antigen it recognizes is unknown. No base quality information exists; no much larger clone differs at one position. The sample is drawn from a study of Ad26.COV2.S vaccination and SARS-CoV-2 variants (dated by TCRdb to the early 2020s). A note on the overall study: Donors in the vaccine arm were drawn from COV1001, a phase I-IIa trial of Ad26.COV2.S in healthy adults that was multicentre, randomized, double-blind and placebo-controlled. Ad26.COV2.S was administered intramuscularly at a dose of 5x10^10 or 1x10^11 viral particles, either as one shot or as two shots given 56 days apart. A total of 32 samples were included in the TCR-sequenced set, comprising 19 Ad26.COV2.S vaccine recipients, 5 placebo recipients and 8 SARS-CoV-2 convalescent individuals. Investigators remained blinded to trial group allocation during experiments and outcome assessment. Participants in the trial were split at random into five groups of five each, receiving low-dose or high-dose Ad26.COV2.S once or twice, or else placebo on both occasions. The specificity and breadth of SARS-CoV-2-reactive T cell receptors after Ad26.COV2.S vaccination were assessed by TCRbeta repertoire sequencing.

The investigation overall reported the following: According to the authors, total T cell responses may have been underestimated by the TCR breadth and depth analyses. Non-spike TCR breadth was comparable between vaccine and placebo recipients, consistent with the vaccine containing only spike. Compared with placebo recipients, Ad26.COV2.S recipients showed higher spike-specific TCR breadth (P = 0.0014). After vaccination, substantial breadth of spike-specific CD8+ and CD4+ T cell responses was reported. The study was not powered to compare responses between vaccine doses or regimens.

The immunoSEQ Assay was the method used to sequence TCRbeta CDR3 regions. After extraction, genomic DNA underwent amplification by bias-controlled multiplex PCR, followed by high-throughput sequencing. The study's processing was this. Collapsing and filtering of sequences were performed to quantify the absolute abundance of each unique TCRbeta CDR3 region. T cell fraction was estimated by normalizing TCRbeta template counts to usable DNA, with usable DNA measured through amplification of reference genes found in all nucleated cells. Repertoire TCRs were annotated as SARS-CoV-2-specific by exact matching of V gene, CDR3 amino acid sequence and J gene to a known reactive TCR set. The reference SARS-CoV-2 TCR set came from MIRA and was filtered for enrichment in COVID-19-positive ImmuneCODE repertoires, removing public or cross-reactive TCRs. Based on the MIRA antigens, annotated TCRs were further analysed at the level of specific ORF or position within ORF. Depth was the summed frequency of annotated unique rearrangements, while breadth was defined as annotated unique rearrangements over total unique productive rearrangements. Group comparisons of TCR breadth used two-sided Wilcoxon rank-sum tests. TCRdb retrieved this table from immuneACCESS and kept in-frame rearrangements only. Not all clones are present; in checked studies, unresolved V genes account for under half, and no reason is known for the remainder. D and trimming were read from the DNA, whereas the V and J calls and clone size are those reported in that table. The sample data list around 370,000 clones, and more than 75% of these were observed just once. The ten largest clonotypes hold roughly 3.1% of the sample.

The cysteine opens and the phenylalanine closes a CDR3 of 15 amino acids. Only the CDR3 DNA is retained, 45 bases long and in frame from the first base. Ends trimmed: V by 6 bases, J by 4 bases; bases unmatched to a gene: 12. The treatment or condition label, read with the paper, signifies: some 20 received Ad26.COV2.S at low or high dose, single or two shots; 5 received placebo; per-sample allocation not given. Repertoires of vaccine and placebo recipients were sequenced from samples taken on day 63 after the first injection. Cohort 1b enrolled around 23 adults aged 18-55 years at a single site in Boston, USA, between 29 July and 7 August 2020. Ad26.COV2.S was a replication-incompetent adenovirus type 26 vector expressing a prefusion-stabilized SARS-CoV-2 spike protein from the original Wuhan strain.

The input for sequencing was peripheral blood, taken in a trial of Ad26.COV2.S vaccine versus placebo. Recombination joined TRBV23-1 with TRBJ2-7; TRBD1 aligns with 7 central bases. TRBV23-1 is treated as an ORF (open reading frame) with a function not yet certain. The origin of this receptor is a person aged 18 to 59 who received the Ad26.COV2.S COVID-19 vaccine or a placebo. The nucleotide sequence reads as follows: TGCGCCAGCAGCCCCGGACAGGACGTGGAATACGAGCAGTACTTC. The resulting protein is CASSPGQDVEYEQYF.